The rows below give T cell receptor beta chains drawn from one sample of a study of T cell changes during pregnancy in multiple sclerosis. Using immunoSEQ multiplex PCR, the repertoire was profiled, and TCRdb retains in-frame clones only, with some absent. The table records about 31,000 clones, about 91% of them present only once. The sample in question was CD8+ T cells from peripheral blood mononuclear cells, obtained in the second trimester of pregnancy. These receptors were taken from a female donor with multiple sclerosis, enrolled in a pregnancy study. Each CDR3 is given with its conserved first and last residue. D genes are given only for firm matches. The size of a clone is reported for some rows only, either as once, few or many, or as a class for expanded clones.

>TRBJ2-7|.|.|15|TRBV4-1
CASSLLTESSYEQYF
TGCGCCAGCAGCCTCCTGACTGAGAGCTCCTACGAGCAGTACTTC
>TRBJ2-1|.|TRBD2|16|TRBV28
CASSCLTSGSTDEQFF
TGTGCCAGCAGTTGCCTGACTAGCGGGAGTACGGATGAGCAGTTCTTC
>TRBJ1-6|.|.|13|TRBV30
CAWSPITDSPLHF
TGTGCCTGGAGTCCGATTACGGATTCACCCCTCCACTTT
>TRBJ1-2|.|TRBD1|14|TRBV18
CASSPPGTGYGYTF
TGTGCCAGCTCACCACCTGGGACAGGCTATGGCTACACCTTC
>TRBJ1-1|.|.|14|TRBV29-1
CSVVRREKNTEAFF
TGCAGCGTTGTGCGCAGGGAAAAGAACACTGAAGCTTTCTTT
>TRBJ1-1|.|TRBD1|18|TRBV4-1
CASSQHRGTGGANTEAFF
TGCGCCAGCAGCCAACATCGTGGGACAGGGGGCGCGAACACTGAAGCTTTCTTT
>TRBJ2-2|.|.|14|TRBV7-9
CASRQDKTWGELFF
TGTGCCAGCAGGCAGGACAAGACTTGGGGGGAGCTGTTTTTT
>TRBJ2-7|.|TRBD2|14|TRBV5-4
CASSDSGRAGEQYF
TGTGCCAGCAGCGATAGCGGGAGGGCCGGAGAGCAGTACTTC
>TRBJ2-3|.|TRBD1|15|TRBV28
CASSLTRTGADTQYF
TGTGCCAGCAGTTTGACCCGGACAGGGGCAGATACGCAGTATTTT
>TRBJ2-7|.|TRBD2|14|TRBV27
CASSFVSGSYEQYF
TGTGCCAGCAGTTTTGTTAGCGGGAGTTACGAGCAGTACTTC
>TRBJ2-5|.|TRBD1|15|TRBV15
CATSRETGFGETQYF
TGTGCCACCAGCAGGGAGACAGGGTTTGGAGAGACCCAGTACTTC
>TRBJ1-4|.|.|12|TRBV7-9
CASSVTEQELFF
TGTGCCAGCAGCGTGACAGAGCAAGAACTGTTTTTT
>TRBJ1-5|.|.|14|TRBV15
CATSGGLGNQPQHF
TGTGCCACCAGCGGCGGACTGGGCAATCAGCCCCAGCATTTT
>TRBJ2-2|.|.|15|TRBV7-3
CASSKGGENTGELFF
TGTGCCAGCAGCAAAGGGGGGGAGAACACCGGGGAGCTGTTTTTT
>TRBJ2-7|.|.|14|TRBV28
CASSSSGRPYEQYF
TGTGCCAGCAGTTCAAGCGGGCGCCCCTACGAGCAGTACTTC
>TRBJ2-3|.|TRBD2|14|TRBV5-1
CASRGGLGPDTQYF
TGCGCCAGCCGTGGGGGACTAGGACCAGATACGCAGTATTTT
>TRBJ1-5|.|.|14|TRBV19
CASTLPGVNQPQHF
TGTGCCAGTACTCTTCCGGGTGTAAATCAGCCCCAGCATTTT
>TRBJ2-1|.|TRBD2|20|TRBV4-3
CASSTSPGLAGGQNYNEQFF
TGCGCCAGCAGCACATCTCCGGGACTAGCGGGAGGGCAGAACTACAATGAGCAGTTCTTC
>TRBJ1-4|.|.|15|TRBV7-2
CASSLPGATNEKLFF
TGTGCCAGCAGCTTGCCAGGGGCTACTAATGAAAAACTGTTTTTT
>TRBJ2-5|.|TRBD2|17|TRBV7-8
CASRLGAGEGPQETQYF
TGTGCCAGCAGATTAGGGGCGGGAGAAGGGCCACAAGAGACCCAGTACTTC
>TRBJ1-2|.|.|14|TRBV19
CASIPTDSNYGYTF
TGTGCCAGTATCCCTACAGACAGCAACTATGGCTACACCTTC
>TRBJ2-7|once|.|16|TRBV29-1
CSVFGGPAEKHYEQYF
TGCAGCGTGTTCGGCGGGCCAGCGGAAAAACATTACGAGCAGTACTTC
>TRBJ2-7|.|.|13|TRBV19
CASMDIGTYEQYF
TGTGCCAGTATGGACATAGGCACCTACGAGCAGTACTTC
>TRBJ1-3|few|.|17|TRBV4-3
CASSQDRDISLGNTIYF
TGCGCCAGCAGCCAAGATCGGGACATAAGCCTCGGAAACACCATATATTTT
>TRBJ2-1|once|TRBD2|15|TRBV14
CASSRSGRAVYEQFF
TGTGCCAGCAGCCGCAGCGGGAGGGCCGTATATGAGCAGTTCTTC
>TRBJ2-2|few|.|16|TRBV10-3
CAIRSSGELNTGELFF
TGTGCCATCCGTTCCTCCGGGGAATTGAACACCGGGGAGCTGTTTTTT
>TRBJ2-5|.|.|15|TRBV19
CASTPSIEYQETQYF
TGTGCCAGTACACCCTCTATTGAATACCAAGAGACCCAGTACTTC
>TRBJ1-1|.|.|16|TRBV13
CASSLFVRGENTEAFF
TGTGCCAGCAGCTTATTCGTCCGGGGGGAGAACACTGAAGCTTTCTTT
>TRBJ2-1|.|.|15|TRBV15
CATSRAVEAGNEQFF
TGTGCCACCAGCAGAGCGGTAGAGGCGGGCAATGAGCAGTTCTTC
>TRBJ2-2|.|.|15|TRBV4-1
CASSQIGPGTGELFF
TGCGCCAGCAGCCAAATAGGTCCGGGAACCGGGGAGCTGTTTTTT
>TRBJ2-7|.|TRBD1|16|TRBV5-8
CASSWPWWTGGYEQYF
TGTGCCAGCAGCTGGCCCTGGTGGACAGGGGGCTACGAGCAGTACTTC
>TRBJ2-2|.|.|13|TRBV19
CASSTSSPGELFF
TGTGCCAGTAGTACCTCCTCCCCCGGGGAGCTGTTTTTT
>TRBJ2-7|.|.|13|TRBV30
CAWSAYPGIEQYF
TGTGCCTGGAGTGCGTATCCAGGAATCGAGCAGTACTTC
>TRBJ2-4|.|TRBD1|16|TRBV19
CASSIGTGFGRDIQYF
TGTGCCAGTAGTATAGGGACAGGGTTTGGTCGGGACATTCAGTACTTC
>TRBJ2-3|.|.|15|TRBV6-1
CASSEKGRASDTQYF
TGTGCCAGCAGTGAAAAGGGGCGAGCGTCCGATACGCAGTATTTT
>TRBJ2-1|.|TRBD1|14|TRBV29-1
CSVLTGEYYNEQFF
TGCAGCGTCCTAACAGGGGAATACTACAATGAGCAGTTCTTC
>TRBJ2-5|.|.|13|TRBV7-9
CASSFRREETQYF
TGTGCCAGCAGCTTTCGGAGGGAAGAGACCCAGTACTTC
>TRBJ2-7|.|TRBD2|15|TRBV4-3
CASSQGAGGPDEQYF
TGCGCCAGCAGCCAAGGAGCGGGAGGGCCGGACGAGCAGTACTTC
>TRBJ1-4|once|.|16|TRBV7-9
CASSKAVTRQNEKLFF
TGTGCCAGCAGCAAAGCCGTTACTCGACAAAATGAAAAACTGTTTTTT
>TRBJ2-1|.|.|15|TRBV9
CASSVETADYNEQFF
TGTGCCAGCAGCGTAGAAACAGCCGACTACAATGAGCAGTTCTTC